The source of this T cell receptor beta chain is a study of shared clonotypes between healthy human individuals. Every subset had its genomic DNA shared out evenly among several immunoSEQ plates. Sequenced by immunoSEQ multiplex PCR; TCRdb stores in-frame clones only, minus some. The data contain over a million clones, around 97% of them singletons. The germline CDR1 and CDR2 sequences are ENHRY and SYGVKD. There are 16 residues in the CDR3. J was trimmed by 0 bases and V by 4 bases; bases with no gene match: 6. Sequencing was carried out using naive CD4+ T cells sorted from blood. The subset here: CD45RA+ positively selected. This sequence joins TRBV10-3 and TRBJ2-7; TRBD1 matches 10 bases. The TCR sequence derives from a young man in good health. In nucleotides, the CDR3 is TGTGCCATCAGTGCACCCAGGACAGGGGGCTCCTACGAGCAGTACTTC. Translating gives CAISAPRTGGSYEQYF.